This TCR beta chain was documented in a study of shared clonotypes between healthy human individuals. Overall study context: Donor ages ranged 18 to 49 years: a couple of women, three men. General study findings and limits: The expectation was that sequencing depth would affect clonotype sharing among donors.

Only one count was recorded for this clone. Antigen: not known. Around 310 ng DNA, roughly 30,000 T cell genomes, went into unsorted PBMC replicate PCRs. The assay was immunoSEQ multiplex PCR, and TCRdb's table has in-frame clones only and misses some. The data contain roughly 490,000 clones, 79% of them singletons. Germline V gives CDR1 SNHLY, CDR2 FYNNEI. J gave up 4 bases and V 3 bases, and 9 bases lay outside the gene matches. The CDR3 is 15 residues long. This clonotype was obtained from a woman between 35 and 50 years old in good health. Some clones in this sample may be carry-over from other donors' samples. Sequenced material: PBMCs. The J gene is TRBJ2-7, the V gene TRBV2, with 7 bases matching TRBD2. In DNA form, the CDR3 reads TGTGCCAGCAGTGATCGAGGGAGGGATCAATACGAGCAGTACTTC. Amino acid sequence: CASSDRGRDQYEQYF.